The source of this T cell receptor beta chain is a study of blood T cells in healthy people across ages. General study findings and limits: With age, beta diversity per million T cells declined roughly linearly, significantly by over 35.

As concerns this clonotype: The antigen remains undetermined. This clone may be a read error of a much larger clone one base away.

For the second PCR, which ran for about 6 to 11 cycles, a sample-barcoded 5' primer and a J-beta primer mix were used. A single record per CDR3 protein comes from TCRdb applying MiXCR to the 5' RACE reads. The sample includes 700,000 to 950,000 distinct CDR3 sequences, nearly 60% of them seen just once. Germline assignment: CDR1 SGHTA and CDR2 FQGNSA. The CDR3 is 15 residues long. Sequenced material: blood. The origin of this receptor is a man aged 25 to 40 in good health. The rearrangement uses TRBV7-2 and TRBJ1-2; D not resolved. CDR3 DNA sequence: TGTCCCAGCAGCAGAGGTCGGGCGATAGGCTATGGCTACACCTTC. Protein sequence: CPSSRGRAIGYGYTF.